The entry that follows covers one TCR beta chain sequence. V was pared by 6 bases and J by 6 bases, with 6 bases of the junction left unmatched. The V gene's germline CDR1 is MNHNY and CDR2 SVGAGI (reference sequence). This CDR3 spans 15 amino acids. TCRdb redid the calling of the 5' RACE reads with MiXCR, one entry per CDR3 protein. The profile covers about 240,000 distinct CDR3 sequences, with more than 9.5% appearing a single time and more than 3.5% taken by the ten largest. This sample is drawn from a study of identical twins. This sample was shared with a second study, whose subject was yellow fever vaccine responses in identical twins.

The sequence came from a woman in her late teens or twenties in good health. The chain employs TRBV6-6 and TRBJ2-3, with TRBD2 identical over 13 bases. The sample consisted of memory (CD45RO+) T cells sorted from blood. The CDR3 sequence is CASSTSGRASDTQYF. The CDR3 coding sequence is TGTGCCAGCAGCACTAGCGGGAGGGCCTCTGATACGCAGTATTTT.